Listed here are 28 T cell receptor beta chains from one sample, sequenced in a study of blood T cell repertoires in COVID-19. Measured with immunoSEQ multiplex PCR; TCRdb has only the in-frame clones, and not every one. Here the sample spans some 150,000 clones, approximately 80% being singletons. The sequenced material came from peripheral blood. These receptors were collected from a human donor in a cohort sampled during active COVID-19.

This sequence joins TRBV10-3 and TRBJ2-2; weak D call: TRBD1 (5 bases). Per the germline V gene, CDR1 is ENHRY and CDR2 is SYGVKD. This CDR3 contains 16 residues. V gave up 2 bases and J gave up 3 bases, with 13 bases separating them. CDR3 amino acids: CAISEEKKGYTGELFF. CDR3 DNA: TGTGCCATCAGTGAGGAGAAGAAGGGGTACACCGGGGAGCTGTTTTTT.

About this clone itself: The junction and the germline gene differ at one end; a read error may be behind it. J is TRBJ1-2 and V is TRBV28, with D perhaps TRBD1 (5 bases). The CDR3 has 14 residues. CDR1 is MDHEN and CDR2 is SYDVKM in the germline V gene. CDR3 loop: CASSLLQDNSGYTF. As DNA, the CDR3 is TGTGCCAGCAGTTTACTACAGGACAACTCTGGCTACACCTTC.

The V gene is TRBV7-9, the J gene TRBJ2-5; 8 nucleotides line up with TRBD2. CDR3 size: 16 residues. Germline V gives CDR1 SEHNR, CDR2 FQNEAQ (reference sequence). V lost 1 base and J lost 1; bases outside the gene matches: 5. Here the CDR3 reads CASSLGRGTSQETQYF. The CDR3 DNA follows: TGTGCCAGCAGCTTAGGGCGGGGGACTAGCCAAGAGACCCAGTACTTC.

The chain is built from TRBV5-4 and TRBJ1-2, with TRBD1 matching 10 bases. Germline V gene sequence: CDR1 SGHNT, CDR2 YYREEE (reference sequence). V shed 5 bases, J shed 4 bases, and the junction held 5 bases outside the gene matches. This CDR3 is built from 14 residues. In DNA form, the CDR3 reads TGTGCCAGCAGGGGACAGGGGTCACTCTATGGCTACACCTTC. Protein product: CASRGQGSLYGYTF.

The rearrangement uses TRBV19 and TRBJ1-5, with 7 bases fitting TRBD1. Germline values: CDR1 LNHDA, CDR2 SQIVND (reference sequence). This CDR3 has 14 amino acids. Trimming removed 8 bases from V and 0 bases from J; junction bases left unmatched: 4. CDR3 nucleotide sequence: TGTGCCAGTCGGGACAGATATAGCAATCAGCCCCAGCATTTT. Translated: CASRDRYSNQPQHF.

In nucleotides, the CDR3 is TGTGCCAGCAGCTCCAGGACAGGGGCCGCGTTCTATGGCTACACCTTC. Protein sequence: CASSSRTGAAFYGYTF. V and J are TRBV6-2 or TRBV6-3 and TRBJ1-2, with 9 bases matching TRBD1. The CDR3 runs to 16 residues. With V trimmed by 6 bases and J by 4 bases, 12 bases remained unmatched. CDR1 MNHEY and CDR2 SVGEGT come from the germline V gene.

Comment on this clone: The junction shows a germline mismatch at one end, possibly a read error. This chain joins TRBV7-2 and TRBJ2-4; weak D call: TRBD2 (7 bases). This CDR3 contains 13 residues. Germline CDR1 and CDR2: SGHTA and FQGNSA. CDR3 DNA: TGTGCCAGCAGCTTTTGGGGCGGGGGCCCAACTGACTTC. Protein sequence: CASSFWGGGPTDF.

This chain connects TRBV15 to TRBJ1-1, with D hard to call. CDR3 length: 15 amino acids. Looked up from germline, CDR1 is LNHNV and CDR2 is YYDKDF (reference sequence). V lost 1 base, J lost 0 bases, and 9 bases lay in between. Written as DNA, the CDR3 is TGTGCCACCAGCAGAGCCCCAGGTGTGAACACTGAAGCTTTCTTT. Encoded protein: CATSRAPGVNTEAFF. Full variable domain (remainder filled in from reference TRBV15 and TRBJ1-1): DAMVIQNPRYQVTQFGKPVTLSCSQTLNHNVMYWYQQKSSQAPKLLFHYYDKDFNNEADTPDNFQSRRPNTSFCFLDIRSPGLGDTAMYLCATSRAPGVNTEAFFGQGTRLTVV.

This clone was seen a single time. This sequence joins TRBV3-1 (or the pseudogene TRBV3-2) and TRBJ2-1, with 8 bases lining up with TRBD2. Germline CDR1 LGHDT, CDR2 YNNKEL (reference sequence). V shed 6 bases and J 8 bases; nucleotides not matched to a gene: 6. The CDR3 totals 13 residues. CDR3 in amino acids: CASRGGLDDEQFF. The CDR3 DNA sequence: TGTGCCAGCAGGGGGGGACTAGACGATGAGCAGTTCTTC.

This chain connects TRBV5-1 to TRBJ1-1; maybe TRBD1 (6 bases). Germline V gene lookup returns CDR1 SGHRS and CDR2 YFSETQ. V gave up 6 bases and J gave up 0 bases, with 21 bases separating them. The CDR3 extends over 17 amino acids. CDR3 residues: CASKGWVEQGLNTEAFF. The CDR3, as DNA: TGCGCCAGCAAGGGCTGGGTGGAACAGGGTTTGAACACTGAAGCTTTCTTT.

The chain carries TRBV28 and TRBJ1-5, with 8 nucleotides matching TRBD1. CDR1 MDHEN and CDR2 SYDVKM come from the germline V gene. The CDR3 contains 16 residues. V was clipped by 3 bases and J by 4 bases; unmatched bases: 8. CDR3: CASSFLQGVGNQPQHF. The CDR3 nucleotides read TGTGCCAGCAGTTTCCTACAGGGGGTTGGAAATCAGCCCCAGCATTTT.

This chain uses TRBV18 with TRBJ2-7; the D gene is possibly TRBD1 (5 bases). The CDR3 covers 12 residues. V lost 3 bases, J lost 7 bases, and 10 bases lay in between. The germline gives CDR1 KGHSH, CDR2 LQKENI. This chain's CDR3 is CASSPQGSEQYF. The CDR3 bases are TGTGCCAGCTCACCTCAGGGATCGGAGCAGTACTTC.

The chain links TRBV7-6 to TRBJ2-7; 10 bases map to TRBD1. This CDR3 is built from 16 residues. J was trimmed by 2 bases and V by 1 base; bases with no gene match: 5. Germline values: CDR1 SGHVS, CDR2 FNYEAQ. The CDR3 region is CASSLGGTGATYEQYF. The DNA for the CDR3 is TGTGCCAGCAGCTTAGGTGGGACAGGGGCAACCTACGAGCAGTACTTC.

The CDR3 protein is CASSNRGTTNEKLFF. CDR3 bases: TGCGCCAGCAGCAATCGAGGAACAACTAATGAAAAACTGTTTTTT. V usage is TRBV4-3 and J usage is TRBJ1-4; no definite D call. CDR1 is LGHNA, CDR2 YSLEER, per germline. The CDR3 has 15 amino acids. Trimming took off 5 bases at V and 0 bases at J, with 10 bases between the two ends.

The chain is built from TRBV10-3 and TRBJ2-1; 8 bases agree with TRBD2. CDR3 length: 15 residues. The V and J ends lost 6 bases and 4 bases, in that order; junction bases with no gene match: 8. Germline V gene data show CDR1 as ENHRY and CDR2 as SYGVKD. CDR3: CAIRGSGGVYNEQFF. CDR3 DNA sequence: TGTGCCATCAGGGGATCGGGGGGGGTTTACAATGAGCAGTTCTTC.

V usage is TRBV19 and J usage is TRBJ1-6, with D possibly being TRBD1 (5 bases). This CDR3 region has 16 residues. Germline V gene data show CDR1 as LNHDA and CDR2 as SQIVND (reference sequence). V lost 6 bases and J 7 bases, leaving 19 bases between the germline ends. CDR3 in DNA: TGTGCCAGTAGCTCCCGGCCAAACAGGACGAATTCACCCCTCCACTTT. Translated, it gives CASSSRPNRTNSPLHF.

This chain uses TRBV20-1 with TRBJ1-4; no definite D call. Germline lookup yields CDR1 DFQATT and CDR2 SNEGSKA (reference sequence). Trimming removed 3 bases at V and 8 bases at J, with 7 bases between. The CDR3 loop spans 11 amino acids. The CDR3 DNA follows: TGCAGTGCTAGCCGAGGAGAAAAACTGTTTTTT. Its protein is CSASRGEKLFF.

V and J are TRBV11-3 and TRBJ1-6, with a possible D match to TRBD1 (6 bases). Germline-derived CDR1 and CDR2 are SGHNT and YENEEA. This CDR3 comprises 14 residues. The V end lost 5 bases, the J end lost 9 bases, and 14 bases lay between the germline ends. The DNA of the CDR3 is TGTGCCAGCAGCACCCGGGACAACTCTTCACCCCTCCACTTT. This translates into CASSTRDNSSPLHF.

The V call is TRBV20-1, the J call TRBJ2-5; D may be TRBD1 (7 bases). Trimming took off 3 bases at V and 2 bases at J, with 16 bases between the two ends. There are 15 residues in the CDR3. Germline CDR1 DFQATT, CDR2 SNEGSKA (reference sequence). The CDR3, as DNA: TGCAGTGCTAGTCGCCCCGGGGGACAGCAAGAGACCCAGTACTTC. Its translation is CSASRPGGQQETQYF.

A remark on this clone: The identical CDR3 is also encoded by other nucleotide sequences in the sample. The V gene is TRBV7-9, the J gene TRBJ1-5; TRBD1 matches at 11 bases. V lost 0 bases, J lost 2 bases, and 3 bases stayed unmatched. Looked up from germline, CDR1 is SEHNR and CDR2 is FQNEAQ (reference sequence). CDR3 length equals 17 residues. Here the CDR3 DNA reads TGTGCCAGCAGCTTAGCAGAGGGACAGGGGGGCAATCAGCCCCAGCATTTT. Translated, it gives CASSLAEGQGGNQPQHF.

As DNA, the CDR3 is TGCGCCAGCAGCCCAAAGCCCATCGGGACAGGGGGGAATGGCTACACCTTC. Translated, it gives CASSPKPIGTGGNGYTF. The V gene is TRBV5-1, the J gene TRBJ1-2, with 11 bases lining up with TRBD1. Germline CDR1 reads SGHRS; CDR2 reads YFSETQ. This CDR3 has 17 residues. With V trimmed by 4 bases and J by 6 bases, 14 bases remained unmatched. Looking up the rest from reference TRBV5-1 and TRBJ1-2 gives the full variable domain: KAGVTQTPRYLIKTRGQQVTLSCSPISGHRSVSWYQQTPGQGLQFLFEYFSETQRNKGNFPGRFSGRQFSNSRSEMNVSTLELGDSALYLCASSPKPIGTGGNGYTFGSGTRLTVV.

This chain uses TRBV2 with TRBJ2-5; maybe TRBD2 (5 bases). The CDR3 covers 14 residues. From germline, CDR1 is SNHLY and CDR2 FYNNEI. Trimming left V 7 bases short and J 1 base short, with 13 bases between. CDR3 amino acids: CASIVGGFQETQYF. In nucleotides, the CDR3 is TGTGCCAGCATCGTCGGCGGGTTCCAAGAGACCCAGTACTTC.

The rearrangement links TRBV6-5 to TRBJ1-1, with D unclear. Trimming removed 5 bases from V and 3 bases from J, with 10 bases in between. Germline CDR1 reads MNHEY; CDR2 reads SVGAGI. CDR3 length: 13 residues. The chain's CDR3 is CASSPNLYTEAFF. CDR3 coding DNA: TGTGCCAGCAGTCCTAACTTATACACTGAAGCTTTCTTT.

V is TRBV27 and J is TRBJ2-2, with 8 bases lining up with TRBD2. This CDR3 contains 15 residues. Germline V gene data show CDR1 as MNHEY and CDR2 as SMNVEV (reference sequence). V was clipped by 2 bases and J by 5 bases; unmatched bases: 4. The CDR3 DNA reads TGTGCCAGCAGTTTAAGTACGGGAGGGACCGGGGAGCTGTTTTTT. It specifies CASSLSTGGTGELFF.

The V call is TRBV30, the J call TRBJ2-5; perhaps TRBD1 as D (5 bases). Trimming shortened V by 2 bases and J by 2 bases, and 9 bases separated the two germline ends. Germline CDR1 and CDR2: GTSNPN and SVGIG (reference sequence). The CDR3 covers 13 residues. Here the CDR3 DNA reads TGTGCCTGGAGTAGTAGGGGACAAGAGACCCAGTACTTC. Translating it yields CAWSSRGQETQYF.

This rearrangement joins TRBV7-2 to TRBJ1-2; 7 positions agree with TRBD1. This CDR3 has 14 amino acids. V was pared by 3 bases and J by 6 bases, with 7 bases of the junction left unmatched. Germline assignment: CDR1 SGHTA and CDR2 FQGNSA. Here the CDR3 DNA reads TGTGCCAGCAGCTTGCTCCGGGACAGACATGGCTACACCTTC. Translation gives CASSLLRDRHGYTF.

In nucleotides, the CDR3 is TGTGCCAGCAGCCAAGAAGTGAGCAATGAGCAGTTCTTC. Protein sequence: CASSQEVSNEQFF. The chain recombines TRBV3-1 (or the pseudogene TRBV3-2) with TRBJ2-1, with D unclear. The germline V and J ends were trimmed by 0 bases and 6 bases, with 6 bases remaining between them. This CDR3 contains 13 residues. CDR1 and CDR2 from the germline V gene are LGHDT and YNNKEL (reference sequence).

The CDR3 DNA reads TGTGCCAGCTCACCCAGCGTGGGAGATACGCAGTATTTT. It specifies CASSPSVGDTQYF. The chain joins TRBV18 to TRBJ2-3; D gene unclear. The germline V gene has CDR1 KGHSH and CDR2 LQKENI. The CDR3 length is 13 residues. Trimming pared 3 bases from V and 5 bases from J, leaving 9 bases between.